What follows is one T cell receptor beta chain and its context. In this sample, this clonotype turned up once. Its binding antigen is unknown. The sample holds no much larger clone one base away, and base qualities are not on file. Library preparation was by 5' RACE. The sequencer was an Illumina HiSeq 2500. A second PCR of roughly 7 to 11 cycles was run with a J-beta primer mix and a sample-barcoded 5' primer. Each TCR beta cDNA molecule received a unique molecular identifier from a template-switch 5' adaptor carrying 12 random nucleotides. Each sample yielded at least 3 million CDR3-containing paired-end reads. First-strand cDNA was synthesized from all RNA with the Mint cDNA synthesis kit, primed by a TRBC-specific oligonucleotide. All cDNA was treated with uracil-DNA glycosylase and then went through a first 18-cycle PCR with the universal primers M1SS and BC2_uni_R. The paper's data handling went like this. Each sample was normalized by randomly selecting 1 million high-quality reads, each carrying a distinct molecular identifier. Reads with shared molecular identifiers were discarded instead of being binned into consensus sequences. CDR3 identification, clonotype clustering and error correction used MiTCR with a Q25 quality threshold and the strictest error-elimination algorithm. A nonparametric unseen species model with Euler transformation was used to estimate a lower bound on total TCR beta diversity. TCRdb handled the public reads itself, with Q25 trimming in fastp and clone calling in MiXCR, and kept productive beta chains. For every CDR3 protein sequence, its rows merge into one entry that carries the most common genes and DNA. Here the V and J calls rest on TCRdb's processing, not on the authors' analysis. This sample comprises under 2,000,000 distinct CDR3 sequences, about 50% of them detected only once. The ten top clones hold 2.1% of the sample.

Systemically healthy Caucasian individuals from Russia, around 38 in total and aged roughly 6 to 95 years, were included as donors. Each donor gave ten milliliters of peripheral blood, collected into EDTA-treated Vacutainer tubes. Ficoll-Paque density-gradient centrifugation was used to isolate PBMCs, with at least 7 million obtained per sample. Total RNA, at least 6 micrograms per sample, was extracted from PBMCs with Trizol reagent. Naive CD45RAhigh/CD27high T cell percentages were measured by flow cytometry on a PBMC aliquot from every donor. The data are from a study of blood T cells in healthy people across ages (dated by TCRdb to the mid-2010s). A note on the overall study: In model experiments, template switching captured roughly one uniquely barcoded TCR beta cDNA molecule for every two T cells. The study measured age-related changes in TCR beta repertoire diversity using deep sequencing normalized with unique cDNA molecular identifiers. The donors were divided into four age groups: young (average approximately 15 years), middle-aged (approximately 42), aged (62) and long-lived (about 84). To avoid experimental bias, donors of different ages were spread randomly across the sequencing lanes. Using the same blood draw, the study looked at two additional independent replicas of 1 million unique cDNA reads for two donors, one aged 18 to 29 and the other aged 80 or older. Broad study findings and their caveats: Total diversity estimates from one million sequenced T cells were considered lower bounds and underestimates. The percentage of naive T cells measured by flow cytometry correlated strongly with observed TCR beta diversity. Because profiling used bulk unsorted PBMCs, naive and antigen-experienced compartments could not be compared conclusively. Compared with the aged group, the long-lived group had more naive CD4+ T cells, fewer expanded clones and increased TCR diversity, a pattern suggesting age selection. Because the CMV infection status of the donors was unknown, age-related changes in expanded clonotypes may potentially have been confounded. As age increased, observed TCR beta diversity per million T cells dropped in a roughly linear way, and a significant reduction was already evident by age about 40.

The CDR3 covers 14 residues, taking in both the cysteine and the phenylalanine. The read is trimmed to its CDR3 DNA, 42 bases read in frame from base 1. V is reduced by 6 bases and J by 8 bases, leaving a spacing of 14 bases between them. The TCR originated in a woman in her forties in good health. Input material: blood. This receptor chain uses TRBV12-3 or TRBV12-4 and TRBJ1-6; a weak D assignment points to TRBD1 (5 bases agree). This receptor carries the CDR3 CASSRDSPDSPLHF. In nucleotides, the sequence is TGTGCCAGCAGCCGGGACTCTCCTGATTCACCCCTCCACTTT.